This TCR beta chain was found in a study of cytomegalovirus exposure and HLA in healthy donors. Background on the study: A previous analysis identified 100 million to 120 million unique TCR beta sequences derived from around 200 million T cells. Whole-study results and caveats: The study designated 150 to 200 TCR beta chains cytomegalovirus-associated. Roughly even sequencing depth across donors was the assumption behind the presence/absence analyses.

Donors were ostensibly healthy at sampling, although undocumented immune exposures were probable. Germline CDR1 is MNHNS and CDR2 is SASEGT. The CDR3 has 15 residues. The PCR used 60 Vbeta and 13 Jbeta primers. TCRdb keeps only in-frame clones here, not all; method: immunoSEQ multiplex PCR. The sample carries 150,000 to 200,000 clones, 76% recorded once. With respect to this clone: Its antigen is currently unknown. At one of its ends the junction is not consistent with the germline gene, which may arise from a read error. Different DNA sequences within this sample yield the same CDR3.

The receptor was derived from a young man in good health and CMV-seronegative. The V and J genes are TRBV6-1 and TRBJ1-5; TRBD1 is a possible D gene (5 bases). Sequencing was performed on PBMCs. CDR3 in amino acids: CASRLQEGSNQPQHF. CDR3 DNA: TGCGCCAGCAGGCTACAGGAAGGGAGCAATCAGCCCCAGCATTTT.